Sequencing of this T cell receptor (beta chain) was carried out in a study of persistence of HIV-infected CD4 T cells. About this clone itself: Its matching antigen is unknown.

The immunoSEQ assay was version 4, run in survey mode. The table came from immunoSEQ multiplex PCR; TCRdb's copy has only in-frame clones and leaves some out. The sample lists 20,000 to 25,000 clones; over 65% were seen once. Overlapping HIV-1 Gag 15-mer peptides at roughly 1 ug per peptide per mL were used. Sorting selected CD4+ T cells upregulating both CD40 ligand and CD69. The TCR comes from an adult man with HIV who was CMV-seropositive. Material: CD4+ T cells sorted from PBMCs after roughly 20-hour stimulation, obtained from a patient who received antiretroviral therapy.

CDR3 nucleotides: TGTGCCAGCCAGCAAAGTAGCGGGGGAGGCGGGGAGCTGTTTTTT. Its translation: CASQQSSGGGGELFF. This sequence joins TRBV2 and TRBJ2-2; 9 nucleotides line up with TRBD2. The V segment lost 8 bases and the J segment 7 bases; nucleotides outside the gene matches: 11. Germline lookup yields CDR1 SNHLY and CDR2 FYNNEI. The length of the CDR3 is 15 residues.